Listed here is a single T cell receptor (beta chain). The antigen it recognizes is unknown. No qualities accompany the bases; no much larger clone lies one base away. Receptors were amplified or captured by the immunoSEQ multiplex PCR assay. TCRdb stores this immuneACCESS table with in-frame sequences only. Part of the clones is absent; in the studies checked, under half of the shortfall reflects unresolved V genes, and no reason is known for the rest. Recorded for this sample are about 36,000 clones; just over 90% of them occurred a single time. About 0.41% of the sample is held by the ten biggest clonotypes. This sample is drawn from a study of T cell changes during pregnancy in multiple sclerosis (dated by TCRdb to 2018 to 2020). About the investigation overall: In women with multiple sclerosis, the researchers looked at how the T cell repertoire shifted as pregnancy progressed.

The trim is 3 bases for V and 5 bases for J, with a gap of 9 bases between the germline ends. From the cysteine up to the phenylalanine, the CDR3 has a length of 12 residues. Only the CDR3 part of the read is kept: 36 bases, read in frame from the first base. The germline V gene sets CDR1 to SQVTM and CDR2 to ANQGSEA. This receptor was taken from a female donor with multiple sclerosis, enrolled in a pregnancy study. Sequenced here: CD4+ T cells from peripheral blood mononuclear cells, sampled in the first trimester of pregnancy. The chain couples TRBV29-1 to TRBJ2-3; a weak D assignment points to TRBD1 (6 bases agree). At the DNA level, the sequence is TGCAGCGTTGACAGGGGCGGAGATACGCAGTATTTT. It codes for CSVDRGGDTQYF.